Presented here are 10 T cell receptor beta chains from one specimen sequenced in a study of blood T cell repertoires in COVID-19. Repertoires were generated with immunoSEQ multiplex PCR, while TCRdb's copy carries only in-frame clones and drops some. The sample has approximately 110,000 clones; more than 80% are singletons. Sequencing was performed on peripheral blood. Source of these receptors: an elderly woman with COVID-19, enrolled during active disease.

This sequence joins TRBV7-9 and TRBJ2-7; possible D gene TRBD1, 5 bases. Trimming removed 7 bases from V and 2 bases from J, with 9 bases in between. This CDR3 is 12 amino acids long. Germline values: CDR1 SEHNR, CDR2 FQNEAQ (reference sequence). CDR3 sequence reads: CASTDNTYEQYF. CDR3 nucleotide sequence: TGTGCCAGCACGGACAACACCTACGAGCAGTACTTC.

This chain uses TRBV3-1 (or the pseudogene TRBV3-2) with TRBJ1-2, with TRBD1 as a possible D gene (6 bases). Between the trimmed V and J ends, which lost 4 bases and 7 bases, there was a span of 10 bases. Germline V gene lookup returns CDR1 LGHDT and CDR2 YNNKEL (reference sequence). The CDR3 is 12 residues long. CDR3 loop: CASSLSGVGYTF. CDR3 DNA sequence: TGTGCCAGCAGCCTTTCAGGGGTTGGCTACACCTTC.

V is TRBV6-2 or TRBV6-3 and J is TRBJ2-5; 12 bases map to TRBD2. CDR1 is MNHEY, CDR2 SVGEGT, per germline. V lost 4 bases and J lost 5; bases outside the gene matches: 20. The CDR3 has 20 residues. The CDR3 sequence: CASSSRPPPLAGGPRETQYF. The CDR3, as DNA: TGTGCCAGCAGTTCGCGCCCCCCACCCCTAGCGGGAGGGCCCCGGGAGACCCAGTACTTC.

This clone was detected a few times. The chain employs TRBV7-2 and TRBJ1-2; 9 positions match TRBD1. The CDR3 totals 15 residues. Germline CDR1 SGHTA, CDR2 FQGNSA. J lost 5 bases, V lost 5 bases, and 9 bases had no gene match. The CDR3: CASSIPGTGRYGYTF. The CDR3 DNA is TGTGCCAGCAGCATCCCCGGGACAGGGCGTTATGGCTACACCTTC.

The chain uses TRBV27 and TRBJ1-5; D gene unclear. The V end was cut by 5 bases, the J end by 3 bases, with 17 bases between. The CDR3 is made up of 16 amino acids. Germline CDR1 reads MNHEY; CDR2 reads SMNVEV (reference sequence). For the CDR3, the DNA is TGTGCCAGCAGTCCCAATTCGGGTAGCTCCAATCAGCCCCAGCATTTT. It translates to CASSPNSGSSNQPQHF.

This rearrangement joins TRBV24-1 to TRBJ1-1, with 8 bases aligning to TRBD1. With 2 bases clipped from V and 1 base from J, the junction kept 5 bases outside the gene matches. The CDR3 loop spans 16 amino acids. Germline loops: CDR1 KGHDR, CDR2 SFDVKD. The CDR3 nucleotides read TGTGCCACCAGTGATTCTGGGACAGGAAAGAACACTGAAGCTTTCTTT. Its protein is CATSDSGTGKNTEAFF.

This chain links TRBV4-2 with TRBJ2-1; 8 bases are shared with TRBD2. Trimming cost V 3 bases and J 3 bases; bases outside gene matches: 7. Germline V gene sequence: CDR1 LGHNA, CDR2 YNFKEQ. The CDR3 is 16 amino acids. CDR3 loop: CASSQAPAGDYNEQFF. The CDR3 region has the DNA TGTGCCAGCAGCCAGGCCCCAGCGGGAGACTACAATGAGCAGTTCTTC.

This chain joins TRBV29-1 and TRBJ1-1; a possible D gene is TRBD1 (5 bases). The CDR3 length is 13 residues. The germline CDR1 and CDR2 sequences are SQVTM and ANQGSEA. The V and J ends lost 6 bases and 1 base respectively, with 12 bases between them. The CDR3 protein is CSVTRGGNTEAFF. The CDR3 coding sequence is TGCAGCGTCACGAGGGGAGGGAACACTGAAGCTTTCTTT. The complete variable domain, with remaining parts taken from reference TRBV29-1 and TRBJ1-1, reads SAVISQKPSRDICQRGTSLTIQCQVDSQVTMMFWYRQQPGQSLTLIATANQGSEATYESGFVIDKFPISRPNLTFSTLTVSNMSPEDSSIYLCSVTRGGNTEAFFGQGTRLTVV.

V and J are TRBV4-1 and TRBJ2-5, with TRBD1 matching over 7 bases. The V segment lost 4 bases and the J segment 3 bases; nucleotides outside the gene matches: 8. This CDR3 comprises 15 residues. The V gene's germline CDR1 is MGHRA and CDR2 YSYEKL. The CDR3 here is CASSRLDQGEETQYF. The CDR3 DNA follows: TGCGCCAGCAGCCGCCTCGATCAGGGGGAAGAGACCCAGTACTTC.

V gene TRBV25-1 combines with J gene TRBJ1-2; D is unclear. Trimming took 1 base from V and 7 from J, leaving 19 bases between them. The CDR3 is 16 amino acids. The germline V gene has CDR1 MGHDK and CDR2 SYGVNS. For the CDR3, the DNA is TGTGCCAGCAGTGAATTAGGACGGTCGAGGGAACGTGGCTACACCTTC. Translating it yields CASSELGRSRERGYTF.